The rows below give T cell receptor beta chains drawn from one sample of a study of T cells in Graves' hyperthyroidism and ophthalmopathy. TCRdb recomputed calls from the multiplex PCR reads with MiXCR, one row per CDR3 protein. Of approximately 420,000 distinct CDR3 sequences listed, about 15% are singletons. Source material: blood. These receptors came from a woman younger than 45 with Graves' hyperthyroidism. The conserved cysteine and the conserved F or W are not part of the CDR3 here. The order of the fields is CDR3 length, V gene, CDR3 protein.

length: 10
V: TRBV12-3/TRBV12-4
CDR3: ASSHSEGEQY

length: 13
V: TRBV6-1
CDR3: ASSSREGLTDTQY

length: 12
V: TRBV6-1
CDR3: ASSHPGLNSDKY

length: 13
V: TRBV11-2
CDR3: ASTPGTSGMREQY

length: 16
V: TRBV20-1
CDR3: SASSRNLQGANTGELF

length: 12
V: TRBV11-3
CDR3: ASSYEDSNQPQH

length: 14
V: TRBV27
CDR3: ASSFSGSGAYNEQF

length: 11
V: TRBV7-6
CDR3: ASGDSVYNEQF

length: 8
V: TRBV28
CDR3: ASSSTEAF

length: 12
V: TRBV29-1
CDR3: SVATSGHYNEQF

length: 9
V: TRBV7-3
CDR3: ASSLNWEAF

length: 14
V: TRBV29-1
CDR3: SVEDADRGQIYGYT

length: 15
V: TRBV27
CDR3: ASSLDPSGRASYEQY

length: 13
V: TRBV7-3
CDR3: ASSLGTGEFNEQF

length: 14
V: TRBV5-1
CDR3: ASSVRGTARRNEQF

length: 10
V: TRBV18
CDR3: ASSPAADAPF

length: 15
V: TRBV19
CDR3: ASSQLGLAGVNYEQY

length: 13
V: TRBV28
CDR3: ASLGLARTGNTIY

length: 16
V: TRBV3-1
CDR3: ASSQDSSLAGETGELF

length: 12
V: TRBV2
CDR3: ASSGIHAGLEQF

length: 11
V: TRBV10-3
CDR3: ATGVTSTDTQY

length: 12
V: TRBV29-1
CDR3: SVVSGRYADTQY

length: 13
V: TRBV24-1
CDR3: ATSDRGLAGEAQY

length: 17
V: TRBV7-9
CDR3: ASSTTGTTQLLNTGELF

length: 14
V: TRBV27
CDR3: ASSSGLAGVWETQY

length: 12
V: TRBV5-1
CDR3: ASSPQTGQETQY

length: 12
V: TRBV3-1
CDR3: ASSHKRTTGELF

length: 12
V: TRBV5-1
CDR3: ASSFTGGDYGYT

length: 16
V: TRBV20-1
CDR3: SARDRVREGVGANVLT

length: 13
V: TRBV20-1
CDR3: SASIRDSSSYEQY

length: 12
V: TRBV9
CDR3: ASSHAGSNQPQH

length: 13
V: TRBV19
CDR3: ATYRTNANTGELF

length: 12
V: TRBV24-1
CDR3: ATSDTSGAYEQY

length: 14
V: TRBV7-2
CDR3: ASSLWSSSGTDTQY

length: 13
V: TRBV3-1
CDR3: ASSQDLRVDQPQH

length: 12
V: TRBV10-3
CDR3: AISEGQGGNEQF

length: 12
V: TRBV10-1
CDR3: ASSGLQGTGELF

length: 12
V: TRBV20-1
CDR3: SARDQASFHEQY

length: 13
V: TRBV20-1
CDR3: SARTSGRSTDTQY

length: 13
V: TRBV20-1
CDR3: SARDRNSGSGELF

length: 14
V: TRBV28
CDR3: ASSSRLAGGPGEQF

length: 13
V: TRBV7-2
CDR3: ASSAQRELGETQY

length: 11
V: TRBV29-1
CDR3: SVGSPPRDTQY

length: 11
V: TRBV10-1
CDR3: ASSEGTLREQF

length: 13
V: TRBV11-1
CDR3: ASSSILPGVNEQF